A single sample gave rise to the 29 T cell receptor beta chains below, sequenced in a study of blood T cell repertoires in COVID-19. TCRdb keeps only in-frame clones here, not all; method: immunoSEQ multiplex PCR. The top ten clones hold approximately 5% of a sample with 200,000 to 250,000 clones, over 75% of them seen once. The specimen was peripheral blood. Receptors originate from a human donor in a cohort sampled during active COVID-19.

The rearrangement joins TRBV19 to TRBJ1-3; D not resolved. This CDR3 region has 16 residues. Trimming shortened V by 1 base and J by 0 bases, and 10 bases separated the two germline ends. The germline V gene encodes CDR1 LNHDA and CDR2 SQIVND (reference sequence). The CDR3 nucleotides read TGTGCCAGTAGTATAGGACCGGGGATCTCTGGAAACACCATATATTTT. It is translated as CASSIGPGISGNTIYF.

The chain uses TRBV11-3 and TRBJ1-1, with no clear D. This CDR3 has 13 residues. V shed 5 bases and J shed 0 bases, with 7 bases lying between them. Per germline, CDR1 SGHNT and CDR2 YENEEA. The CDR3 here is CASSISMNTEAFF. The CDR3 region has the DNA TGTGCCAGCAGCATTTCCATGAACACTGAAGCTTTCTTT.

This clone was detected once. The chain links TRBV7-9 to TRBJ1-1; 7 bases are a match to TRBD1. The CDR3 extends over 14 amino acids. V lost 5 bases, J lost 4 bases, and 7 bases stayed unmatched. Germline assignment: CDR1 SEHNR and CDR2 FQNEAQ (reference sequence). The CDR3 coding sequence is TGTGCCAGCAGCCGACGACAGGGAGGCACTGAAGCTTTCTTT. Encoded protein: CASSRRQGGTEAFF.

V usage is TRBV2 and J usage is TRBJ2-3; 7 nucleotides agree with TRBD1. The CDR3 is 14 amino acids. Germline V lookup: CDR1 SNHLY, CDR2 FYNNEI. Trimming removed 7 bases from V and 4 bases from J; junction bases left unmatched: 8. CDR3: CASTGGNSADTQYF. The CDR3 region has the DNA TGTGCCAGCACAGGGGGAAATTCGGCAGATACGCAGTATTTT.

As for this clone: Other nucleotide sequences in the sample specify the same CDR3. DNA for the CDR3: TGTGCCACCAGCAGAGTTGGACAGGGCGACGAGCAGTACTTC. Its protein product is CATSRVGQGDEQYF. This chain uses TRBV15 with TRBJ2-7, with 8 positions matching TRBD1. The ends lost 1 base at V and 5 bases at J; junction bases unmatched: 4. Germline V gene lookup returns CDR1 LNHNV and CDR2 YYDKDF (reference sequence). The CDR3 totals 14 residues.

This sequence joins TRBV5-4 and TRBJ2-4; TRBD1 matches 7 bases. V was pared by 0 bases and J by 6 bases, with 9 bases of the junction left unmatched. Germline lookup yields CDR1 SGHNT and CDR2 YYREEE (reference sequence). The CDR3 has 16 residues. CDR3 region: CASSLAAGGLGNIQYF. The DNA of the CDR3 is TGTGCCAGCAGCTTGGCGGCAGGGGGTTTGGGAAACATTCAGTACTTC.

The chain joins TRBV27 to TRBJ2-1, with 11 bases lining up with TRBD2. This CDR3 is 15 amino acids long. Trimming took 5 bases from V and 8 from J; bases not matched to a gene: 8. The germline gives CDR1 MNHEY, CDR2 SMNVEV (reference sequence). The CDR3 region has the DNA TGTGCCAGCAGTCCCACTAGCGGGAGAGGTGATGAGCAGTTCTTC. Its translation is CASSPTSGRGDEQFF.

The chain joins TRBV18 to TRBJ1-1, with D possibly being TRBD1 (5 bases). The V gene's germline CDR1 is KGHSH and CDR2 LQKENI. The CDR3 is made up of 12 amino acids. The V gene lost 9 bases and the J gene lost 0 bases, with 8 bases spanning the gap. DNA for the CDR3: TGTGCCAGTTCGACAGTGAACACTGAAGCTTTCTTT. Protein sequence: CASSTVNTEAFF.

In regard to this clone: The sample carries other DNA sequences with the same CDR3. The chain's CDR3 is CASRRQGNYGYTF. CDR3 bases: TGTGCCAGCAGGAGACAGGGGAACTATGGCTACACCTTC. J is TRBJ1-2 and V is TRBV6-5; 8 bases match TRBD1. V lost 6 bases to trimming and J lost 2 bases; unmatched junction nucleotides: 2. CDR1 and CDR2 from the germline V gene are MNHEY and SVGAGI. The CDR3 consists of 13 residues.

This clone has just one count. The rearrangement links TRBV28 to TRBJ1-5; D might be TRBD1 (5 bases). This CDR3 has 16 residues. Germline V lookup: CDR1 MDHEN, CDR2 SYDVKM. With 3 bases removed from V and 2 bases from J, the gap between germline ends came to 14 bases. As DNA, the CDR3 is TGTGCCAGCAGTTTCTTCGGGGGTGGAGGCAATCAGCCCCAGCATTTT. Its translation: CASSFFGGGGNQPQHF.

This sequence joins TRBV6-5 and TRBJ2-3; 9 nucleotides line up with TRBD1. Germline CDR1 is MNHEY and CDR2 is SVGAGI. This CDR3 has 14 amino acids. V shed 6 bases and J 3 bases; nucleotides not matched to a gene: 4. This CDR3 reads CASRRDRETDTQYF. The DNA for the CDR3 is TGTGCCAGCAGGCGGGACAGGGAGACAGATACGCAGTATTTT.

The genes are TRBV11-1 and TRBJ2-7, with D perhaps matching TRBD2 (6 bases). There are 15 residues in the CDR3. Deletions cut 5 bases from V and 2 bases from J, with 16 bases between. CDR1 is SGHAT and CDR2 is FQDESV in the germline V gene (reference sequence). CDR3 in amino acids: CASSTGRTGAYEQYF. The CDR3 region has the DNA TGTGCCAGCAGCACCGGACGGACGGGAGCCTACGAGCAGTACTTC.

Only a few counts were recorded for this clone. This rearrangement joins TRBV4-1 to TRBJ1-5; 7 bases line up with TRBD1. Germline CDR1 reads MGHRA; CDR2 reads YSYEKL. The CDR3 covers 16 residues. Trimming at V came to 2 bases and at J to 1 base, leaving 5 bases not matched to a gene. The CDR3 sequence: CASSQSDRTSNQPQHF. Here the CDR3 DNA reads TGCGCCAGCAGCCAATCGGACAGGACGAGCAATCAGCCCCAGCATTTT.

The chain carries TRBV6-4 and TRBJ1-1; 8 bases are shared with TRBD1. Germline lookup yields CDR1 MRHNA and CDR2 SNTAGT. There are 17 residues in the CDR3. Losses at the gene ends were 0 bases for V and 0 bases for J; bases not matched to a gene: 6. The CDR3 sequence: CASSDSAGGPMNTEAFF. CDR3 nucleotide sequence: TGTGCCAGCAGTGACTCGGCAGGGGGCCCCATGAACACTGAAGCTTTCTTT.

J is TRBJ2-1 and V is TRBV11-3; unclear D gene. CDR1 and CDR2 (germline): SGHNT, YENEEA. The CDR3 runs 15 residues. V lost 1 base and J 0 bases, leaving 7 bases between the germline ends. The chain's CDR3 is CASSLVVSSYNEQFF. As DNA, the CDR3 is TGTGCCAGCAGCTTAGTAGTGAGCTCCTACAATGAGCAGTTCTTC.

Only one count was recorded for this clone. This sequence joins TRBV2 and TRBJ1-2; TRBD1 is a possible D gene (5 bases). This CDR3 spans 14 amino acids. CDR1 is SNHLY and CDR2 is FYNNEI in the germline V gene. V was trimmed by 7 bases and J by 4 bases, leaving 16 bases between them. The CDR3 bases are TGTGCCAGCACCGAACGGGAGAGGGGCTATGGCTACACCTTC. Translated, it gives CASTERERGYGYTF. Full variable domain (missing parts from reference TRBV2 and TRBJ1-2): EPEVTQTPSHQVTQMGQEVILRCVPISNHLYFYWYRQILGQKVEFLVSFYNNEISEKSEIFDDQFSVERPDGSNFTLKIRSTKLEDSAMYFCASTERERGYGYTFGSGTRLTVV.

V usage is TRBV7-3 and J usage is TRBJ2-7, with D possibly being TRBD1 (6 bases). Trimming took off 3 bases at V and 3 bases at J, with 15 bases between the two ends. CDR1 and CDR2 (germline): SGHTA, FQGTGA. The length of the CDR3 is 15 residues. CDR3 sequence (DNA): TGTGCCAGCAGCTTGGCCAGGGGCATCGGCTACGAGCAGTACTTC. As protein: CASSLARGIGYEQYF.

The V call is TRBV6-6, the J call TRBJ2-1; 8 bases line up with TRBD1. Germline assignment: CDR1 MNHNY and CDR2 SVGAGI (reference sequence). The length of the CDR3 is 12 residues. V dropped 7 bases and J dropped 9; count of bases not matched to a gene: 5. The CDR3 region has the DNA TGTGCCAGCACCCCGGGACAGGTTGAGCAGTTCTTC. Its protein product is CASTPGQVEQFF.

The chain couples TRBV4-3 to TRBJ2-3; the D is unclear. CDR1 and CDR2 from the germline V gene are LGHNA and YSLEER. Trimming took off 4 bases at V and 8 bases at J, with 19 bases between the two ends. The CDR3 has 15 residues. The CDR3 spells CASSPTGGSLGTQYF. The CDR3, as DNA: TGCGCCAGCAGCCCCACCGGCGGCTCCCTCGGTACGCAGTATTTT.

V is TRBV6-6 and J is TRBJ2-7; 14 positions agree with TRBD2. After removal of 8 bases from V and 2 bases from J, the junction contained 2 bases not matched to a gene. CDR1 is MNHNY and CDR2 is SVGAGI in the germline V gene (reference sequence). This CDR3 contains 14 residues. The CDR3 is CASQGLAGAYEQYF. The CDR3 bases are TGTGCCAGCCAGGGACTAGCGGGGGCCTACGAGCAGTACTTC.

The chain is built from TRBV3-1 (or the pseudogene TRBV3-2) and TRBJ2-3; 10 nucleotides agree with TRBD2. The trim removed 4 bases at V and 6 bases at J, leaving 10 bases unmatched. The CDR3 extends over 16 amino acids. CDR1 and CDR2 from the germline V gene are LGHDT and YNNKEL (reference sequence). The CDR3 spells CASSLYPLAGVDTQYF. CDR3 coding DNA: TGTGCCAGCAGCCTTTATCCCCTAGCGGGAGTGGATACGCAGTATTTT.

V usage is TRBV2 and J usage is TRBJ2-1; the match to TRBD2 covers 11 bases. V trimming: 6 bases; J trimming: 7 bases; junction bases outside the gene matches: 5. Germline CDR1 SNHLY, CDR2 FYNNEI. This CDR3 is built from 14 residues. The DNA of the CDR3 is TGTGCCAGCAGCCTACTAGCGGGAGTGAATGAGCAGTTCTTC. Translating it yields CASSLLAGVNEQFF. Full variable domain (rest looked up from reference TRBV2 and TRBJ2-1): EPEVTQTPSHQVTQMGQEVILRCVPISNHLYFYWYRQILGQKVEFLVSFYNNEISEKSEIFDDQFSVERPDGSNFTLKIRSTKLEDSAMYFCASSLLAGVNEQFFGPGTRLTVL.

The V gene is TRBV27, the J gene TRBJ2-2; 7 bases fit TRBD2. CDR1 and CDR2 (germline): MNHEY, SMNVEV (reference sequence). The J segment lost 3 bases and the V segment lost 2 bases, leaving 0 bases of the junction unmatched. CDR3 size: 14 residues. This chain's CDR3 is CASSLAGDTGELFF. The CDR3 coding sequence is TGTGCCAGCAGTTTAGCGGGAGACACCGGGGAGCTGTTTTTT.

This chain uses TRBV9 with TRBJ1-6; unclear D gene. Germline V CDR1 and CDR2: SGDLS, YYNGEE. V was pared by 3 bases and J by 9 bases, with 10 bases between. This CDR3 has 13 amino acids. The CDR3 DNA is TGTGCCAGCAGCGAGAGGGCCTTTTCACCCCTCCACTTT. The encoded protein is CASSERAFSPLHF.

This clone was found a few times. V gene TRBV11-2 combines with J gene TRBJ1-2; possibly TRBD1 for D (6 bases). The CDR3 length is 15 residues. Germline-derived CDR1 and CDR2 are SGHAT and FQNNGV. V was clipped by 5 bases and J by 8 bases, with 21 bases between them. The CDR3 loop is CASSPAGAGIGGYTF. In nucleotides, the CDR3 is TGTGCCAGCAGCCCTGCGGGGGCAGGGATAGGCGGCTACACCTTC.

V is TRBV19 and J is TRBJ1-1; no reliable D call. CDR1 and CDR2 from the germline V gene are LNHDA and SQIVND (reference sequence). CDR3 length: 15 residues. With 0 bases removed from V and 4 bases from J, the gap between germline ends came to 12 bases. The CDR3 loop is CASSIDRVAITEAFF. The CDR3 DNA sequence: TGTGCCAGTAGTATAGATCGGGTTGCGATCACTGAAGCTTTCTTT.

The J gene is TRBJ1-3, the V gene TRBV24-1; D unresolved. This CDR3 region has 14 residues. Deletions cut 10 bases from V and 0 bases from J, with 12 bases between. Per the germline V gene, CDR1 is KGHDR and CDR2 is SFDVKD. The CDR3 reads CATDTLSSGNTIYF. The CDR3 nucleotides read TGTGCCACTGACACCTTGTCCTCTGGAAACACCATATATTTT.

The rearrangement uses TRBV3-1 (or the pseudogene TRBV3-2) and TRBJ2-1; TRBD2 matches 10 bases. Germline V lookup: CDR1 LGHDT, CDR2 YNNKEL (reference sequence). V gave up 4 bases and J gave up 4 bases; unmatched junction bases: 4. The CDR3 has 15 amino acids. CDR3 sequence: CASSPTSGTYNEQFF. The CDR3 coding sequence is TGTGCCAGCAGCCCTACTAGCGGGACTTACAATGAGCAGTTCTTC.

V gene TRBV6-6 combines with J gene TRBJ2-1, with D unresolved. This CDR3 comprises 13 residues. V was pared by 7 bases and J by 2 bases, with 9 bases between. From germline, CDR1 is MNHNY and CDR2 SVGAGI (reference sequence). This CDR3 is CASTYVAYNEQFF. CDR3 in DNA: TGTGCCAGCACCTACGTGGCCTACAATGAGCAGTTCTTC.